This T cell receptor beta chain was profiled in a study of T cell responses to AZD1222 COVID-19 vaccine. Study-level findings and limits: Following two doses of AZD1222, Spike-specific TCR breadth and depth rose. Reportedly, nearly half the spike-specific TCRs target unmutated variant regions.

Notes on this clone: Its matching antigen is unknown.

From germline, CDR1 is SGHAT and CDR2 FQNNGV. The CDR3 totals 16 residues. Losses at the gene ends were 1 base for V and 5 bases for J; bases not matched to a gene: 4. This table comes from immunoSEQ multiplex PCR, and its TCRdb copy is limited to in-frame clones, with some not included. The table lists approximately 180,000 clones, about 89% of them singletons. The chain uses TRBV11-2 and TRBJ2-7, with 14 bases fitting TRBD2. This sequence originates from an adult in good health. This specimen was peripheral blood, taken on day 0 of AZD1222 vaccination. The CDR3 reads CASSLAGTSGRNEQYF. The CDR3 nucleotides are TGTGCCAGCAGCTTAGCCGGGACTAGCGGGAGAAACGAGCAGTACTTC.